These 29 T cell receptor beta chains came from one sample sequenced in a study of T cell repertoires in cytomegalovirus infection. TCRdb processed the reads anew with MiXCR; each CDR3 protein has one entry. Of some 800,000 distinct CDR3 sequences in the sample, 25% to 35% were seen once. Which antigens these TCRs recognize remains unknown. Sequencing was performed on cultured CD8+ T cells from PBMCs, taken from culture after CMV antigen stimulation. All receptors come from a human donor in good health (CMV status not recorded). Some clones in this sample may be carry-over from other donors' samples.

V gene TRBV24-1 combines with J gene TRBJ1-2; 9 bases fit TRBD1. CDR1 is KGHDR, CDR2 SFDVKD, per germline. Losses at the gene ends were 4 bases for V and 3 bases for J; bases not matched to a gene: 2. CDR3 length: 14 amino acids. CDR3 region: CATSDWDRDYGYTF. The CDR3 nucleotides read TGTGCCACCAGTGACTGGGACAGGGACTATGGCTACACCTTC.

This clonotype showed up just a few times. As DNA, the CDR3 is TGTGCCAGCAGCTTACGGTCGGGGGGCCGTTACAATGAGCAGTTCTTC. This codes for CASSLRSGGRYNEQFF. The genes are TRBV7-3 and TRBJ2-1, with a possible D match to TRBD2 (7 bases). This CDR3 has 16 amino acids. Per the germline V gene, CDR1 is SGHTA and CDR2 is FQGTGA. The V gene lost 2 bases and the J gene lost 4 bases, with 15 bases spanning the gap.

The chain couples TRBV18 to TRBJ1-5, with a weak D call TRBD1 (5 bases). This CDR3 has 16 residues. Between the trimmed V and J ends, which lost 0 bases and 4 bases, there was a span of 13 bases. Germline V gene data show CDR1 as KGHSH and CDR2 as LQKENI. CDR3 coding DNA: TGTGCCAGCTCACCACCGGAACAGGCATTAAATCAGCCCCAGCATTTT. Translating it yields CASSPPEQALNQPQHF.

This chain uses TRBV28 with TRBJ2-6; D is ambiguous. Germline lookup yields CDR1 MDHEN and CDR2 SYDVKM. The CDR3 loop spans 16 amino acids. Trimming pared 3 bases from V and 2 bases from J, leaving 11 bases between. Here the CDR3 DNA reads TGTGCCAGCAGTTTCCTAACAGCCACTGGGGCCAACGTCCTGACTTTC. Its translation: CASSFLTATGANVLTF.

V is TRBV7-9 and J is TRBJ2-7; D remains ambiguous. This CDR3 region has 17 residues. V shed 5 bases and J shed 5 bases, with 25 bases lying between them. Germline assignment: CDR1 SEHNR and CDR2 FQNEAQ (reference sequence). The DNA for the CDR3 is TGTGCCAGCAGCGACTTTCCGGACGGCCGCCCTGGAGACGAGCAGTACTTC. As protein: CASSDFPDGRPGDEQYF.

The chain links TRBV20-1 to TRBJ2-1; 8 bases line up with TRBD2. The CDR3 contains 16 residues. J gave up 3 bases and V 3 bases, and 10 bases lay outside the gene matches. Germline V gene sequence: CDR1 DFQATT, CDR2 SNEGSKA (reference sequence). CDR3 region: CSASLRGLGSYNEQFF. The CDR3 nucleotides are TGCAGTGCTAGCCTCCGGGGACTAGGGAGCTACAATGAGCAGTTCTTC.

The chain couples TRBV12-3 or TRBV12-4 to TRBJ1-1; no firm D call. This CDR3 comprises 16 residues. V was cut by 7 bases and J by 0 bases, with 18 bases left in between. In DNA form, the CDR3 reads TGTGCCAGCACCGAAATGGGAGATCTTATGAACACTGAAGCTTTCTTT. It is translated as CASTEMGDLMNTEAFF.

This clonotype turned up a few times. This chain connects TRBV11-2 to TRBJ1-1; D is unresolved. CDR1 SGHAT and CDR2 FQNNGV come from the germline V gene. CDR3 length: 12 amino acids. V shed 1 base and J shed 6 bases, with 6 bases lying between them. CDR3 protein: CASSLVSPEAFF. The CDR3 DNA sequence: TGTGCCAGCAGCTTAGTGTCACCTGAAGCTTTCTTT.

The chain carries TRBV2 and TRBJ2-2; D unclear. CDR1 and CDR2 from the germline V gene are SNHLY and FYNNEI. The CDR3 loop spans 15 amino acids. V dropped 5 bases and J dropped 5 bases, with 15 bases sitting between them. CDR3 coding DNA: TGTGCCAGCAGTAGGCCCTCTATCAGAACCGGGGAGCTGTTTTTT. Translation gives CASSRPSIRTGELFF.

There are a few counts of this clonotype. For the CDR3, the DNA is TGTGCCAGCAGCTCCCTAGCGGGGGGTAGCTCCGATGAGACCCAGTACTTC. This sequence encodes CASSSLAGGSSDETQYF. The chain carries TRBV7-9 and TRBJ2-5, with TRBD2 matching over 11 bases. The V gene end was trimmed by 4 bases and the J gene end by 5 bases; junction bases not matched to a gene: 12. Germline CDR1 and CDR2: SEHNR and FQNEAQ (reference sequence). The CDR3 spans 17 residues.

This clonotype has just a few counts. CDR3 sequence reads: CASSHPQENTEAFF. The CDR3 nucleotides read TGTGCCAGCAGCCACCCACAGGAGAACACTGAAGCTTTCTTT. The gene calls are TRBV7-9 and TRBJ1-1, with D tentatively TRBD1 (5 bases). In germline, CDR1 is SEHNR, CDR2 FQNEAQ (reference sequence). The CDR3 consists of 14 residues. The V end lost 5 bases, the J end lost 1 base, and 11 bases lay between the germline ends.

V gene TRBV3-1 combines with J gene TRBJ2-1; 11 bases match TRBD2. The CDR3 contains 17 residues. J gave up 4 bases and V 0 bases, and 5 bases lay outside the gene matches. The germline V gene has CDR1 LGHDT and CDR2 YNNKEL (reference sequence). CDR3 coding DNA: TGTGCCAGCAGCCAAGATCAGGGACTAGCGGCATACAATGAGCAGTTCTTC. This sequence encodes CASSQDQGLAAYNEQFF.

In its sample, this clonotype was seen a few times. The CDR3 spells CASSQDPWTGQTNEKLFF. CDR3 nucleotide sequence: TGCGCCAGCAGCCAGGACCCGTGGACAGGCCAAACTAATGAAAAACTGTTTTTT. This chain uses TRBV4-1 with TRBJ1-4; 7 positions agree with TRBD1. Germline-derived CDR1 and CDR2 are MGHRA and YSYEKL. The CDR3 runs to 18 residues. V dropped 3 bases and J dropped 1; count of bases not matched to a gene: 11.

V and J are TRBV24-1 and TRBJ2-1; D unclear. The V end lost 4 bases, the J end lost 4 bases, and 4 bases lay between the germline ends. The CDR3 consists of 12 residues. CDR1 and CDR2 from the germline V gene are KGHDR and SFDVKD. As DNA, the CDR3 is TGTGCCACCAGTGAAGCGTACAATGAGCAGTTCTTC. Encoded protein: CATSEAYNEQFF.

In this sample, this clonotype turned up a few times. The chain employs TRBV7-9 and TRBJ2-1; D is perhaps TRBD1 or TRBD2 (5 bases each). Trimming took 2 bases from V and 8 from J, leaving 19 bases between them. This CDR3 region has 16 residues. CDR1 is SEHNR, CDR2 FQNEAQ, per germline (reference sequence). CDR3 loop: CASSLSFGTEFDEQFF. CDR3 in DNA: TGTGCCAGCAGCTTAAGCTTCGGGACGGAATTCGATGAGCAGTTCTTC.

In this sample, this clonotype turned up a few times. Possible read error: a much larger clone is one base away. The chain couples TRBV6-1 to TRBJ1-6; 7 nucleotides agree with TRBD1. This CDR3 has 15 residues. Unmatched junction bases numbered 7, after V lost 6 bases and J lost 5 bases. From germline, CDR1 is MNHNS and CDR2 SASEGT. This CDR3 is CASSLSGQNNSPLHF. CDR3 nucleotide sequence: TGTGCCAGCAGCTTATCGGGACAGAATAATTCACCCCTCCACTTT.

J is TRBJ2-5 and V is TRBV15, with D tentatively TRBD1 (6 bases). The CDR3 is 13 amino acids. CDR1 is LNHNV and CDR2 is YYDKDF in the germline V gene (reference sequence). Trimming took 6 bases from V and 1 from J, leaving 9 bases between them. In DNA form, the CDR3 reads TGTGCCACCAGACAGGGCGGCCAAGAGACCCAGTACTTC. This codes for CATRQGGQETQYF.

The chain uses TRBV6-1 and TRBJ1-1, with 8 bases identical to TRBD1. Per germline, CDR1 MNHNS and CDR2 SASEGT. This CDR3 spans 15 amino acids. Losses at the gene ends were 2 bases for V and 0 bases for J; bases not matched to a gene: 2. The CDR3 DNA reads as TGTGCCAGCAGTGAACAGGGGGCGGTGAACACTGAAGCTTTCTTT. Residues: CASSEQGAVNTEAFF.

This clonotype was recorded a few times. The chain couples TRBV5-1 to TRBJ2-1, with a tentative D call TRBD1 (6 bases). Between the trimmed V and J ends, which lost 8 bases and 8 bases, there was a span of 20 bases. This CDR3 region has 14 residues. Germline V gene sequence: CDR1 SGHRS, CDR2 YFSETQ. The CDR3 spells CASTMRATGYEQFF. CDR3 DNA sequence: TGCGCCAGTACTATGAGGGCCACAGGGTATGAGCAGTTCTTC.

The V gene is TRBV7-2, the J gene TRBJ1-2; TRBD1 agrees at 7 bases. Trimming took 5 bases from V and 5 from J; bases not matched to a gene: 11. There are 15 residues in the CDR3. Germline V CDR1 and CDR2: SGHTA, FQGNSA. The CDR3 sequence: CASSLKGALYYGYTF. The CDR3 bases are TGTGCCAGCAGCCTTAAGGGGGCGCTTTATTATGGCTACACCTTC.

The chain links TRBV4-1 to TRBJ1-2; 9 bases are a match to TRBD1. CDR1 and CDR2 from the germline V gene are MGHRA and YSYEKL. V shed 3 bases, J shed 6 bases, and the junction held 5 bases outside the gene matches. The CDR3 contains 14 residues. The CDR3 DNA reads TGCGCCAGCAGCCACTACAGGGGGCGTGATGGCTACACCTTC. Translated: CASSHYRGRDGYTF.

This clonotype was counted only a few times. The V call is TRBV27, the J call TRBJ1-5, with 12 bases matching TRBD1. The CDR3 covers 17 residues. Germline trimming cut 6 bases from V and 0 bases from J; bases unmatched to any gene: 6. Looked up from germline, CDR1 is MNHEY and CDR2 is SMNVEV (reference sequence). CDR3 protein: CASSPGQGAHSNQPQHF. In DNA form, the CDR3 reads TGTGCCAGCAGCCCGGGACAGGGGGCCCATAGCAATCAGCCCCAGCATTTT.

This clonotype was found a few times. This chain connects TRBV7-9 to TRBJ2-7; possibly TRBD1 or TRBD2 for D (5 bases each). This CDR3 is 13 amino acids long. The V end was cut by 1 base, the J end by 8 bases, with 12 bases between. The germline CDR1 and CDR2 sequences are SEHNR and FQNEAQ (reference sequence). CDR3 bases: TGTGCCAGCAGCTTAGGAGGGGATCCCCAGCAGTACGTC. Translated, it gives CASSLGGDPQQYV.

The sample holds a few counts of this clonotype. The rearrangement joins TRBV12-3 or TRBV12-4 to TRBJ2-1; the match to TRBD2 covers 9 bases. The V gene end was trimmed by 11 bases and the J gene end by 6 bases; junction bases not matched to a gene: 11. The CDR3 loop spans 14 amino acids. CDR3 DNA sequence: TGTGCCTTTCCCTGGCGGGGGGGCCGCAATGAGCAGTTCTTC. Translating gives CAFPWRGGRNEQFF.

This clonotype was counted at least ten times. CDR3 sequence: CASSLGGTSGIYEQYV. The CDR3 DNA sequence: TGTGCCAGCAGCTTGGGGGGGACTAGCGGAATTTACGAGCAGTACGTC. This chain uses TRBV7-8 with TRBJ2-7; 11 positions match TRBD2. The V gene end was trimmed by 3 bases and the J gene end by 4 bases; junction bases not matched to a gene: 8. The V gene's germline CDR1 is SGHVS and CDR2 FQNEAQ. There are 16 residues in the CDR3.

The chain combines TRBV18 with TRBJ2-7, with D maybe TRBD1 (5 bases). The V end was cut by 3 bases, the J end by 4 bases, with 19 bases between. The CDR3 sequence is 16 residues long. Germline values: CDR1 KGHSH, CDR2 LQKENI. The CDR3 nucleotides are TGTGCCAGCTCACCTTCTAGGGGCGGACACTCTTACGAGCAGTACTTC. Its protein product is CASSPSRGGHSYEQYF.

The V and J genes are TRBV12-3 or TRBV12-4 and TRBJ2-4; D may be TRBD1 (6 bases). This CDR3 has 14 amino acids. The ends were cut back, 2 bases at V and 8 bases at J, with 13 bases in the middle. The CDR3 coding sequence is TGTGCCAGCAGTTTACTCCTAGCAGGGGACATTCAGTACTTC. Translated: CASSLLLAGDIQYF.

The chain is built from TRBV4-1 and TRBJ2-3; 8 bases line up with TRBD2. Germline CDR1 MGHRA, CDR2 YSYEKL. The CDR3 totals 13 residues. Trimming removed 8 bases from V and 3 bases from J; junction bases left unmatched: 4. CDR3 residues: CASGTRLTDTQYF. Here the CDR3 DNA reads TGCGCCAGCGGGACTAGACTGACAGATACGCAGTATTTT.

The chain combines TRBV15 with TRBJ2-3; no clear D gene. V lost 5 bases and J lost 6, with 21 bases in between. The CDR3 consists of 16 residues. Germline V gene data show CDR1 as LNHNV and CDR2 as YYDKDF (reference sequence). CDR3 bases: TGTGCCACCAGCCCCCGAAGAGCTACTAAAGCCGATACGCAGTATTTT. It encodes CATSPRRATKADTQYF.